This passage covers 20 T cell receptor beta chains from one sample sequenced in a study of T cell responses to AZD1222 COVID-19 vaccine. Measured with immunoSEQ multiplex PCR; TCRdb has only the in-frame clones, and not every one. The table includes about 120,000 clones, 88% detected once. The sequences come from peripheral blood, collected 28 days after the second AZD1222 dose. Receptors originate from an adult who received the AZD1222 COVID-19 vaccine.

This chain uses TRBV4-1 with TRBJ1-2; 11 nucleotides match TRBD1. Germline V gives CDR1 MGHRA, CDR2 YSYEKL. The CDR3 is 14 residues long. The V gene end was trimmed by 1 base and the J gene end by 6 bases; junction bases not matched to a gene: 1. CDR3 in DNA: TGCGCCAGCAGCCAAGGGACAGGGGGCCATGGCTACACCTTC. It is translated as CASSQGTGGHGYTF.

This rearrangement joins TRBV9 to TRBJ1-1; D is undetermined. Germline V CDR1 and CDR2: SGDLS, YYNGEE. V gave up 0 bases and J gave up 3 bases, with 12 bases separating them. This CDR3 contains 15 residues. CDR3: CASSVGGGSDTEAFF. Written as DNA, the CDR3 is TGTGCCAGCAGCGTAGGGGGAGGGTCTGACACTGAAGCTTTCTTT.

The rearrangement links TRBV6-5 to TRBJ2-7; D may be TRBD2 (5 bases). Germline V CDR1 and CDR2: MNHEY, SVGAGI. The CDR3 length is 15 residues. Trimming shortened V by 1 base and J by 6 bases, and 16 bases separated the two germline ends. CDR3 in DNA: TGTGCCAGCAGTTACTTTAAGAGTGGGGAGCGCGAGCAGTACTTC. As protein: CASSYFKSGEREQYF.

CDR3 in DNA: TGTGCCAGTAGATGGGGACAGGGGGTTAAGGGCAATCAGCCCCAGCATTTT. As protein: CASRWGQGVKGNQPQHF. This chain uses TRBV19 with TRBJ1-5; 11 nucleotides align to TRBD1. V shed 6 bases and J 2 bases; nucleotides not matched to a gene: 9. CDR3 length: 17 residues. In germline, CDR1 is LNHDA, CDR2 SQIVND (reference sequence).

This chain uses TRBV7-9 with TRBJ2-5; TRBD2 matches 13 bases. Per germline, CDR1 SEHNR and CDR2 FQNEAQ (reference sequence). J gave up 2 bases and V 1 base, and 1 base lay outside the gene matches. This CDR3 is built from 16 residues. As DNA, the CDR3 is TGTGCCAGCAGCTTAGGGGGACTAGCGGGGCAAGAGACCCAGTACTTC. As protein: CASSLGGLAGQETQYF.

The sample holds one count of this clone. The chain is built from TRBV7-6 and TRBJ1-3; tentatively, D is TRBD1 (6 bases). Trimming left V 1 base short and J 3 bases short, with 13 bases between. The CDR3 spans 16 residues. CDR1 is SGHVS, CDR2 FNYEAQ, per germline. CDR3 residues: CASSLGGGLSGNTIYF. CDR3 in DNA: TGTGCCAGCAGCTTAGGTGGGGGGCTGAGTGGAAACACCATATATTTT.

The chain carries TRBV4-3 and TRBJ1-3; possibly TRBD1 for D (5 bases). The CDR3 runs to 17 residues. V was shortened by 0 bases and J by 2 bases, with 14 bases between the two germline ends. CDR1 LGHNA and CDR2 YSLEER come from the germline V gene. This chain's CDR3 is CASSQEGTALAGNTIYF. The CDR3 coding sequence is TGCGCCAGCAGCCAAGAGGGGACGGCCCTTGCTGGAAACACCATATATTTT.

This chain connects TRBV7-9 to TRBJ1-1; maybe TRBD1 (5 bases). Germline loops: CDR1 SEHNR, CDR2 FQNEAQ (reference sequence). V lost 3 bases and J 5 bases, leaving 19 bases between the germline ends. The CDR3 loop spans 16 amino acids. Here the CDR3 reads CASSFDLGQGWTEAFF. The CDR3 DNA follows: TGTGCCAGCAGCTTCGACCTTGGGCAGGGTTGGACTGAAGCTTTCTTT.

The CDR3 nucleotides are TGCAGCGTCCAGGGGGCAGGTACCGGGGAGCTGTTTTTT. Translating gives CSVQGAGTGELFF. V is TRBV29-1 and J is TRBJ2-2; 8 positions agree with TRBD1. The CDR3 is 13 residues long. Germline V gives CDR1 SQVTM, CDR2 ANQGSEA. V lost 6 bases, J lost 5 bases, and 5 bases stayed unmatched.

The rearrangement joins TRBV6-2 or TRBV6-3 to TRBJ2-5; D is ambiguous. Germline assignment: CDR1 MNHEY and CDR2 SVGEGT. Trimming took 2 bases from V and 1 from J, leaving 11 bases between them. The CDR3 has 15 amino acids. The CDR3 region has the DNA TGTGCCAGCAGTTACCCTCCCCCGACCCAAGAGACCCAGTACTTC. This gives the protein CASSYPPPTQETQYF.

V and J are TRBV4-2 and TRBJ2-1, with 12 bases that match TRBD2. CDR3 size: 17 residues. J lost 4 bases, V lost 2 bases, and 6 bases had no gene match. Germline CDR1 reads LGHNA; CDR2 reads YNFKEQ. CDR3: CASSQSRLAGAYNEQFF. The CDR3 nucleotides are TGTGCCAGCAGCCAATCACGACTAGCGGGGGCATACAATGAGCAGTTCTTC.

The gene calls are TRBV4-3 and TRBJ2-1; D is unresolved. The ends were cut back, 3 bases at V and 2 bases at J, with 11 bases in the middle. This CDR3 is built from 15 residues. Germline CDR1 LGHNA, CDR2 YSLEER. The CDR3 region has the DNA TGCGCCAGCAGCCAGGCCCGACTCACCTACAATGAGCAGTTCTTC. Translated: CASSQARLTYNEQFF.

The chain links TRBV28 to TRBJ1-5; 9 positions agree with TRBD1. CDR1 and CDR2 (germline): MDHEN, SYDVKM. CDR3 length: 15 amino acids. The V segment lost 6 bases and the J segment 6 bases; nucleotides outside the gene matches: 9. CDR3 amino acids: CASRAQPQGAQPQHF. The CDR3 nucleotides are TGTGCCAGCAGGGCGCAACCACAGGGGGCTCAGCCCCAGCATTTT.

This clone occurred once. The V call is TRBV9, the J call TRBJ2-2; D might be TRBD1 (6 bases). The V gene lost 4 bases and the J gene lost 6 bases, with 16 bases spanning the gap. This CDR3 spans 15 amino acids. The V gene's germline CDR1 is SGDLS and CDR2 YYNGEE. The CDR3 DNA sequence: TGTGCCAGCAGCCCTGGGGAAGAGGGGGCCGGGGAGCTGTTTTTT. It is translated as CASSPGEEGAGELFF.

V is TRBV7-2 and J is TRBJ1-2; 8 bases match TRBD1. There are 14 residues in the CDR3. Losses at the gene ends were 3 bases for V and 4 bases for J; bases not matched to a gene: 4. CDR1 is SGHTA, CDR2 FQGNSA, per germline. This chain's CDR3 is CASSLDRVTYGYTF. The CDR3 DNA sequence: TGTGCCAGCAGCTTGGACAGGGTGACCTATGGCTACACCTTC.

V and J are TRBV12-1 and TRBJ2-1; TRBD2 is taken as the D call from the table, unchecked against the DNA. TRBV12-1 is annotated as a pseudogene. The CDR3 runs 17 residues. CDR3 in amino acids: CASSFSGTSGRTNEQFF. The CDR3 nucleotides are TGTGCCAGCAGCTTTTCCGGGACTAGCGGGAGGACAAATGAGCAGTTCTTC.

The V call is TRBV7-9, the J call TRBJ1-4, with TRBD1 identical over 8 bases. CDR3 length: 16 residues. The germline CDR1 and CDR2 sequences are SEHNR and FQNEAQ (reference sequence). After removal of 8 bases from V and 2 bases from J, the junction contained 10 bases not matched to a gene. CDR3 loop: CASRGPGGRTNEKLFF. The CDR3 bases are TGTGCCAGCCGGGGGCCAGGGGGCAGGACTAATGAAAAACTGTTTTTT.

The chain combines TRBV14 with TRBJ2-5; no definite D call. Trimming shortened V by 0 bases and J by 5 bases, and 13 bases separated the two germline ends. In germline, CDR1 is SGHDN, CDR2 FVKESK. This CDR3 contains 15 residues. The CDR3: CASSQDHYRLETQYF. CDR3 bases: TGTGCCAGCAGCCAAGACCACTACCGGTTGGAGACCCAGTACTTC.

The chain uses TRBV6-4 and TRBJ2-5, with 7 bases fitting TRBD1. V lost 6 bases, J lost 3 bases, and 4 bases stayed unmatched. The CDR3 length is 13 residues. Germline V lookup: CDR1 MRHNA, CDR2 SNTAGT. Here the CDR3 reads CASSRTGEETQYF. The CDR3 DNA sequence: TGTGCCAGCAGCAGGACAGGAGAAGAGACCCAGTACTTC.

The chain has TRBV27 and TRBJ1-6, with D maybe TRBD1 (5 bases). Germline lookup yields CDR1 MNHEY and CDR2 SMNVEV (reference sequence). V lost 2 bases and J lost 9, with 17 bases in between. This CDR3 has 16 residues. The CDR3 DNA sequence: TGTGCCAGCAGTTTAAGGGGCAGGGTTGGGGGTTCACCCCTCCACTTT. Translating it yields CASSLRGRVGGSPLHF.